The next 21 T cell receptor beta chains were all read from a single sample in a study of CD8+CD57+ T cells in acquired aplastic anemia. It was genomic DNA that served as the template for profiling TCR beta VDJ and CDR3. TCRdb reanalysed the reads using MiXCR and keeps one entry per CDR3 protein. Seen here are approximately 270,000 distinct CDR3 sequences, roughly three fifths observed once, and the top ten hold 8%. The material sequenced was sorted CD4+, CD8+, or CD8+CD57+ T cells (not recorded which) from PBMCs. The origin of the receptors is a human donor with severe aplastic anemia or a healthy control (not recorded which).

The V call is TRBV19, the J call TRBJ2-7; D gene unclear. Looked up from germline, CDR1 is LNHDA and CDR2 is SQIVND (reference sequence). The V gene lost 5 bases and the J gene lost 5 bases, with 13 bases spanning the gap. The CDR3 runs 13 residues. In DNA, the CDR3 is TGTGCCAGTAGTGAGACGGTCATCGACGAGCAGTACTTC. Encoded protein: CASSETVIDEQYF.

The rearrangement uses TRBV7-9 and TRBJ1-3, with D maybe TRBD1 (5 bases). This CDR3 region has 14 residues. V was cut by 11 bases and J by 0 bases, with 14 bases left in between. CDR1 and CDR2 (germline): SEHNR, FQNEAQ (reference sequence). CDR3 loop: CAGHDSYSGNTIYF. CDR3 nucleotides: TGTGCCGGCCATGACAGTTACTCTGGAAACACCATATATTTT.

V and J are TRBV20-1 and TRBJ1-1; 7 bases fit TRBD1. The CDR3 contains 15 residues. The J segment lost 1 base and the V segment lost 6 bases, leaving 11 bases of the junction unmatched. The germline gives CDR1 DFQATT, CDR2 SNEGSKA (reference sequence). In nucleotides, the CDR3 is TGCAGTGCCTACCAGCTAGACAGGGCGAACACTGAAGCTTTCTTT. It is translated as CSAYQLDRANTEAFF.

This clonotype occurred many times. The chain employs TRBV9 and TRBJ1-4; D uncertain. CDR1 is SGDLS, CDR2 YYNGEE, per germline. CDR3 length equals 14 residues. The ends were cut back, 1 base at V and 8 bases at J, with 12 bases in the middle. CDR3 region: CASSVQGRAEKLFF. CDR3 bases: TGTGCCAGCAGCGTACAAGGACGGGCGGAAAAACTGTTTTTT. The complete variable domain, with remaining parts taken from reference TRBV9 and TRBJ1-4, reads DSGVTQTPKHLITATGQRVTLRCSPRSGDLSVYWYQQSLDQGLQFLIQYYNGEERAKGNILERFSAQQFPDLHSELNLSSLELGDSALYFCASSVQGRAEKLFFGSGTQLSVL.

The table lists this clonotype with a count of one. J is TRBJ2-7 and V is TRBV19, with 9 bases matching TRBD1. Germline-derived CDR1 and CDR2 are LNHDA and SQIVND (reference sequence). The CDR3 has 13 residues. V gave up 6 bases and J gave up 6 bases; unmatched junction bases: 6. The CDR3 coding sequence is TGTGCCAGTAGGTTTCGACAGGGGGGCGAGCAGTACTTC. Encoded protein: CASRFRQGGEQYF.

The chain links TRBV9 to TRBJ2-2; TRBD2 might be the D (6 bases). V was cut by 4 bases and J by 4 bases, with 17 bases left in between. The CDR3 has 16 residues. From germline, CDR1 is SGDLS and CDR2 YYNGEE. Here the CDR3 DNA reads TGTGCCAGCAGCCCCCCCCTGACGGGAGTCACCGGGGAGCTGTTTTTT. Encoded protein: CASSPPLTGVTGELFF.

The chain carries TRBV7-6 and TRBJ2-1, with D unresolved. V gave up 2 bases and J gave up 4 bases, with 15 bases separating them. CDR1 and CDR2 from the germline V gene are SGHVS and FNYEAQ. CDR3 length: 16 amino acids. The CDR3 loop reads CASSLNTYKGYNEQFF. CDR3 sequence (DNA): TGTGCCAGCAGCTTAAATACTTACAAGGGTTACAATGAGCAGTTCTTC.

The CDR3 DNA follows: TGCAGTGCTGGGCGGGGGTCTGGCACAGATACGCAGTATTTT. Translation: CSAGRGSGTDTQYF. This chain connects TRBV20-1 to TRBJ2-3; 7 bases align to TRBD2. The CDR3 runs to 14 residues. V shed 5 bases, J shed 1 base, and the junction held 6 bases outside the gene matches. Germline loops: CDR1 DFQATT, CDR2 SNEGSKA (reference sequence).

The rearrangement joins TRBV20-1 to TRBJ1-1, with no clear D. The germline V gene has CDR1 DFQATT and CDR2 SNEGSKA (reference sequence). The CDR3 runs to 14 residues. V lost 1 base, J lost 6 bases, and 15 bases lay in between. The CDR3: CSARGELASAEAFF. CDR3 DNA: TGCAGTGCTAGAGGAGAATTAGCCAGCGCTGAAGCTTTCTTT.

This clonotype was detected a few times. The chain has TRBV7-2 and TRBJ2-7; 15 nucleotides agree with TRBD2. V dropped 10 bases and J dropped 6; count of bases not matched to a gene: 10. This CDR3 is built from 15 residues. Germline CDR1 reads SGHTA; CDR2 reads FQGNSA. CDR3 nucleotide sequence: TGTGCCACCGCTCACGGACTAGCGGGGGGGCGCGAGCAGTACTTC. This gives the protein CATAHGLAGGREQYF.

Points on this clonotype: This CDR3 fails to terminate in the conserved phenylalanine or tryptophan, so it likely reflects a read error. The chain links TRBV10-3 to TRBJ2-7; D gene uncertain. Trimming shortened V by 2 bases and J by 0 bases, and 5 bases separated the two germline ends. CDR1 ENHRY and CDR2 SYGVKD come from the germline V gene. The CDR3 runs to 13 residues. The chain's CDR3 is CAISEVGSYEQYL. In DNA form, the CDR3 reads TGTGCCATCAGTGAGGTCGGCTCCTACGAGCAGTACTTA.

The rearrangement joins TRBV20-1 to TRBJ2-5; 8 nucleotides agree with TRBD1. Trimming removed 5 bases from V and 4 bases from J; junction bases left unmatched: 9. Germline V gives CDR1 DFQATT, CDR2 SNEGSKA (reference sequence). The length of the CDR3 is 14 residues. The CDR3 DNA sequence: TGCAGTGCTCTGACAGGGGTTGGTTCAGAGACCCAGTACTTC. Residues: CSALTGVGSETQYF.

J is TRBJ2-3 and V is TRBV19; 9 bases align to TRBD1. There are 15 residues in the CDR3. Germline trimming cut 3 bases from V and 5 bases from J; bases unmatched to any gene: 6. CDR1 and CDR2 from the germline V gene are LNHDA and SQIVND (reference sequence). The CDR3 DNA sequence: TGTGCCAGTAGTATCCTGGGACAGGGAGAAGATACGCAGTATTTT. Its protein product is CASSILGQGEDTQYF.

This clonotype was detected many times. The genes are TRBV6-6 and TRBJ1-5, with 9 bases aligning to TRBD1. The CDR3 consists of 15 residues. With V trimmed by 7 bases and J by 2 bases, 6 bases remained unmatched. The germline gives CDR1 MNHNY, CDR2 SVGAGI (reference sequence). CDR3 loop: CASTGTGQGNQPQHF. The CDR3 region has the DNA TGTGCCAGCACCGGGACAGGGCAGGGCAATCAGCCCCAGCATTTT.

The chain couples TRBV5-1 to TRBJ2-3; 10 positions match TRBD2. Looked up from germline, CDR1 is SGHRS and CDR2 is YFSETQ. Germline trimming cut 4 bases from V and 2 bases from J; bases unmatched to any gene: 4. The CDR3 extends over 15 amino acids. For the CDR3, the DNA is TGCGCCAGCAGCCCGAGCGGGGGGGCCACAGATACGCAGTATTTT. Amino acids: CASSPSGGATDTQYF.

The chain employs TRBV20-1 and TRBJ1-4; no reliable D call. CDR1 is DFQATT and CDR2 is SNEGSKA in the germline V gene (reference sequence). The CDR3 extends over 15 amino acids. V lost 0 bases and J 8 bases, leaving 16 bases between the germline ends. The CDR3 region is CSARDLGKSPEKLFF. CDR3 nucleotides: TGCAGTGCTAGAGATTTGGGGAAAAGCCCCGAAAAACTGTTTTTT.

V is TRBV10-3 and J is TRBJ2-2; TRBD1 is a possible D gene (6 bases). This CDR3 contains 17 residues. The V and J ends lost 2 bases and 5 bases respectively, with 18 bases between them. The germline gives CDR1 ENHRY, CDR2 SYGVKD. CDR3 coding DNA: TGTGCCATCAGTGAGCCAACACAGGGTCGAGGAACCGGGGAGCTGTTTTTT. Translated: CAISEPTQGRGTGELFF.

The chain carries TRBV2 and TRBJ2-3; D tentatively fits TRBD1 or TRBD2 (5 bases each). This CDR3 contains 15 residues. V was clipped by 10 bases and J by 4 bases, with 21 bases between them. Germline lookup yields CDR1 SNHLY and CDR2 FYNNEI. CDR3: CATSPGREWADTQYF. In DNA, the CDR3 is TGTGCCACCTCGCCAGGCAGGGAGTGGGCAGATACGCAGTATTTT.

This clonotype was recorded once. The V call is TRBV29-1, the J call TRBJ1-1; D not certain. The CDR3 contains 12 residues. Trimming pared 5 bases from V and 4 bases from J, leaving 11 bases between. Per the germline V gene, CDR1 is SQVTM and CDR2 is ANQGSEA. The CDR3 sequence: CSVNSGGTEAFF. CDR3 DNA sequence: TGCAGCGTTAACTCCGGCGGCACTGAAGCTTTCTTT.

In this sample, this clonotype turned up once. The chain couples TRBV2 to TRBJ1-6, with D unclear. Trimming took 7 bases from V and 3 from J, leaving 13 bases between them. Germline V gene lookup returns CDR1 SNHLY and CDR2 FYNNEI. The CDR3 runs 15 residues. The CDR3 coding sequence is TGTGCCAGCACCGGTTCCTCTTTCTATAATTCACCCCTCCACTTT. It encodes CASTGSSFYNSPLHF.

This clonotype was found many times. The V call is TRBV7-9, the J call TRBJ2-2, with a weak D call TRBD2 (7 bases). This CDR3 is built from 18 residues. Germline CDR1 reads SEHNR; CDR2 reads FQNEAQ (reference sequence). V was pared by 5 bases and J by 0 bases, with 19 bases between. CDR3 protein: CASSRGGGVPPNTGELFF. In nucleotides, the CDR3 is TGTGCCAGCAGCCGAGGGGGGGGGGTTCCCCCGAACACCGGGGAGCTGTTTTTT.